This T cell receptor (beta chain) appears in the sequencing data of a study of OX40 agonist ivuxolimab in advanced cancers. Study context: Patients were treated with intravenous ivuxolimab, dosed at 0.01 to 10 mg/kg and infused every 2 weeks. One hepatocellular carcinoma and a couple of cutaneous melanoma patients partially responded.

Clones were read by immunoSEQ multiplex PCR, and TCRdb kept only the in-frame ones, dropping some. The table has some 9,800 clones, approximately 66% seen once. There are 14 residues in the CDR3. Trimming cost V 6 bases and J 12 bases, with 21 bases left between them. Germline CDR1 reads MNHEY; CDR2 reads SMNVEV (reference sequence). Sequenced material: CD4+ or CD8+ T cells sorted from blood, taken in a trial of the OX40 agonist ivuxolimab. V usage is TRBV27 and J usage is TRBJ2-1; TRBD1 might be the D (5 bases). The receptor's source is an adult with an advanced solid tumor such as melanoma, head and neck, liver or kidney cancer. The CDR3 nucleotides read TGTGCCAGCAGCGACAGTGGACAAGGTCCGCGGCAGTTCTTC. Encoded protein: CASSDSGQGPRQFF.